Listed below are T cell receptor beta chains from one sample, sequenced in a study of OX40 agonist ivuxolimab in advanced cancers. Method: immunoSEQ multiplex PCR; TCRdb's copy keeps in-frame clones and lacks some. The table lists tens of thousands of clones, approximately 90% of them singletons, with about 0.34% in the top ten. The sample in question was CD4+ or CD8+ T cells sorted from blood, obtained in a trial of the OX40 agonist ivuxolimab. These TCRs come from an adult with an advanced solid tumor such as melanoma, head and neck, liver or kidney cancer. CDR3s include the opening cysteine and the closing phenylalanine or tryptophan. D genes are given only for firm matches. Size is stated for part of the rows, as once, few or many counts, or as a class when the clone is expanded.

cdr3_aa cdr3_nt v_call d_call clone_size j_call
CASSYPGVREQFF TGTGCCAGCAGTTACCCCGGGGTTCGGGAGCAGTTCTTC TRBV6-5 . . TRBJ2-1
CASSSEPALGEKLFF TGTGCCAGCAGTTCCGAACCTGCTCTGGGTGAAAAACTGTTTTTT TRBV27 . . TRBJ1-4
CASSEGQAEQYF TGCGCCAGCAGTGAGGGACAGGCCGAGCAGTACTTC TRBV10-1 TRBD1 once TRBJ2-7
CATSFQGRRTEAFF TGTGCCACCAGCTTTCAGGGTAGGAGAACTGAAGCTTTCTTT TRBV15 . . TRBJ1-1
CASRSFGGYTF TGTGCCAGTAGAAGTTTCGGTGGCTACACCTTC TRBV19 . . TRBJ1-2
CASKNPSLGGQFRNEQFF TGTGCCAGCAAAAACCCGTCCTTGGGGGGGCAGTTTAGGAATGAGCAGTTCTTC TRBV19 . . TRBJ2-1
CASSRTGDRWAGNTIYF TGCGCCAGCAGCAGAACGGGGGACAGGTGGGCTGGAAACACCATATATTTT TRBV5-1 TRBD1 . TRBJ1-3
CASSIRTGREKLFF TGTGCCAGTAGTATACGAACGGGGCGTGAAAAACTGTTTTTT TRBV19 . . TRBJ1-4
CASSHGRTQETQYF TGCGCCAGCAGCCATGGAAGGACACAAGAGACCCAGTACTTC TRBV4-1 . . TRBJ2-5
CASSGYSGGANEQFF TGTGCCAGCAGCGGGTATAGCGGGGGGGCAAATGAGCAGTTCTTC TRBV7-2 TRBD2 . TRBJ2-1
CASSLSGVFEQFF TGTGCCAGCAGCTTGAGTGGAGTTTTTGAGCAGTTCTTC TRBV5-4 . . TRBJ2-1
CSVEPEYNEQFF TGCAGCGTTGAACCGGAATACAATGAGCAGTTCTTC TRBV29-1 . . TRBJ2-1
CASRRSGGATGELFF TGTGCCAGCAGACGTAGCGGGGGGGCCACCGGGGAGCTGTTTTTT TRBV7-2 TRBD2 . TRBJ2-2
CASSLHPSGANVLTF TGTGCCAGCAGTTTACATCCCTCTGGGGCCAACGTCCTGACTTTC TRBV28 . . TRBJ2-6
CSVRSETQYF TGCAGCGTTCGTTCAGAGACCCAGTACTTC TRBV29-1 . . TRBJ2-5
CASSLMGGQAGNTIYF TGTGCCAGCAGCTTAATGGGGGGACAGGCAGGAAACACCATATATTTT TRBV7-2 TRBD1 . TRBJ1-3
CASSPRRHRAPLETQYF TGTGCCAGCAGCCCTAGGCGGCATAGGGCTCCCTTAGAGACCCAGTACTTC TRBV7-9 . . TRBJ2-5
CASSVLAGGGDEQYF TGTGCCAGCAGCGTCCTAGCGGGGGGCGGCGACGAGCAGTACTTC TRBV9 TRBD2 . TRBJ2-7
CASSLREGREKLFF TGTGCCAGTAGCCTAAGAGAGGGGCGGGAAAAACTGTTTTTT TRBV19 . . TRBJ1-4
CASSLGGTTTTSSYEQYF TGTGCCAGCAGCCTGGGAGGGACTACCACCACGAGCTCCTACGAGCAGTACTTC TRBV4-2 TRBD2 . TRBJ2-7
CASSLAGGGSAFF TGTGCCAGCAGCTTGGCCGGGGGGGGCTCAGCTTTCTTT TRBV5-4 . . TRBJ1-1
CGGAAGGSGGEKLFF TGTGGCGGAGCGGCAGGGGGCTCGGGTGGTGAAAAACTGTTTTTT TRBV6-1 TRBD1 . TRBJ1-4
CASSPGRQGSNEQFF TGCGCCAGCAGCCCCGGGCGTCAGGGGTCCAATGAGCAGTTCTTC TRBV5-1 . . TRBJ2-1
CASQNRGDGYTF TGTGCCAGCCAAAACAGGGGAGATGGCTACACCTTC TRBV2 TRBD1 . TRBJ1-2
CASSQDGDRTNSPLHF TGCGCCAGCAGCCAAGATGGGGACAGGACCAATTCACCCCTCCACTTT TRBV4-3 TRBD1 few TRBJ1-6